The rows below give T cell receptor beta chains drawn from one sample of a study of T cells in Graves' hyperthyroidism and ophthalmopathy. Each CDR3 protein gets one entry after TCRdb re-called the multiplex PCR reads with MiXCR. The table includes roughly 800,000 distinct CDR3 sequences, around 39% detected once. The material sequenced was blood. The receptor source for this set is a man younger than 30 with Graves' hyperthyroidism. Both conserved end residues are part of each CDR3. A D gene is named only where the DNA matches it firmly. Expanded clones are given a class, and other clones once, few, many or no size at all.

TRBJ2-7	TRBV3-1	NA	once	TGTGCCAGCAGCCTCCCTGGATTCGAGCAGTACTTC	CASSLPGFEQYF
TRBJ2-7	TRBV14	NA	many	TGTGCCAGCAGCCAAGAGGTAGGGACCTACGAGCAGTACTTC	CASSQEVGTYEQYF
TRBJ1-2	TRBV24-1	NA	NA	TGTGCCACCAGTTTAGGAAGCTATGGCTACACCTTC	CATSLGSYGYTF
TRBJ1-1	TRBV6-5	NA	many	TGTGCCAGTAGTGCGGCTAACACTGAAGCTTTCTTT	CASSAANTEAFF
TRBJ1-1	TRBV15	NA	many	TGTGCCACCAGCAGAGATGTCAGAGCTGAAGCTTTCTTT	CATSRDVRAEAFF
TRBJ2-5	TRBV5-5	TRBD1	NA	TGTGCCACCAGCCCAGCGTTAAGGGGGCAAGGGGACCAAGAGACCCAGTACTTC	CATSPALRGQGDQETQYF
TRBJ2-5	TRBV2	TRBD2	NA	TGTGCCACCCGAGCGGGAGGGCCTGCGACCCAGTACTTC	CATRAGGPATQYF
TRBJ1-1	TRBV4-1	NA	many	TGCGCCAGCAGCCAAGGTGCGGTTTACACTGAAGCTTTCTTT	CASSQGAVYTEAFF
TRBJ2-7	TRBV7-2	TRBD1	NA	TGTGCCAGCAGCCAACCCGGGACAGGGTCGCGAGAGCAGTACTTC	CASSQPGTGSREQYF
TRBJ2-7	TRBV13	TRBD2	few	TGTGCCAGCAGCCGACAACTAGCGGGGGGGTCCCACGAGCAGTACTTC	CASSRQLAGGSHEQYF
TRBJ1-3	TRBV30	NA	once	TGTGCCTGGAGGCCCATTAACGGAGACTCTGGAAACACCATATATTTT	CAWRPINGDSGNTIYF
TRBJ1-5	TRBV10-3	NA	NA	TGTGCCAGCAGTTACCTCCCGACAGGCAATCAGCCCCAGCATTTT	CASSYLPTGNQPQHF
TRBJ1-1	TRBV29-1	NA	many	TGCAGCGTTAAATTGGGCCATATGAACACTGAAGCTTTCTTT	CSVKLGHMNTEAFF
TRBJ1-1	TRBV9	TRBD1	NA	TGTGCCAGCGCATCGACAGGGGAAGTAACTGAAGCTTTCTTT	CASASTGEVTEAFF
TRBJ1-1	TRBV5-4	NA	few	TGTGCCAGCAGCTTGGCGGCCGGCAGATACCTCACTGAAGCTTTCTTT	CASSLAAGRYLTEAFF
TRBJ2-7	TRBV6-5	NA	few	TGTGCCAGCAGTTACTCGGAGAACGAGCAGTACTTC	CASSYSENEQYF
TRBJ2-7	TRBV2	NA	NA	TGTGCCAGCTATCATACAGGGTTACACGAGCAGTACTTC	CASYHTGLHEQYF
TRBJ1-5	TRBV7-8	NA	NA	TGTGCCAGCAGCTTAGTAGCCGGGGGTGGTCAGCCCCAGCATTTT	CASSLVAGGGQPQHF
TRBJ1-2	TRBV24-1	NA	NA	TGTGCCACCAGTGATGGGGGACTAAGCGAGGCGTCCCCGTATGGCTACACCTTC	CATSDGGLSEASPYGYTF
TRBJ2-7	TRBV24-1	NA	many	TGTGCCACCAGTGATTATAACGCTCCCCACGAGCAGTACTTC	CATSDYNAPHEQYF
TRBJ1-1	TRBV19	NA	few	TGTGCCAGTAGTAGCCTAACAGGATCAAACACTGAAGCTTTCTTT	CASSSLTGSNTEAFF
TRBJ1-6	TRBV27	TRBD1	many	TGTGCCAGCGGGGACAGGGGTTCACCCCTCCACTTT	CASGDRGSPLHF
TRBJ1-2	TRBV7-9	NA	NA	TGTGCCAGCAGCCCCCCGGAAGTTCGCTATGGCTACACCTTC	CASSPPEVRYGYTF
TRBJ1-1	TRBV20-1	TRBD1	NA	TGCAGTGCTAGAGACGACGGGACAGGGGTGAAGAGCGGCACTGAAGCTTTCTTT	CSARDDGTGVKSGTEAFF
TRBJ1-2	TRBV27	NA	NA	TGTGCCAGCACCGTCGGGGGGGATGGCTACACCTTC	CASTVGGDGYTF
TRBJ2-7	TRBV6-1	NA	many	TGTGCCAGCAACAGTAGATTCTACGAGCAGTACTTC	CASNSRFYEQYF